The 28 T cell receptor beta chains presented below share a single source sample, sequenced in a study of blood T cell repertoires in COVID-19. Method: immunoSEQ multiplex PCR; TCRdb's copy keeps in-frame clones and lacks some. The table records fewer than 250,000 clones, about 83% of them present only once. The specimen sequenced was peripheral blood. The source is a human donor in a cohort sampled during active COVID-19.

This chain links TRBV5-4 with TRBJ2-7; the match to TRBD1 covers 10 bases. The J segment lost 0 bases and the V segment lost 1 base, leaving 10 bases of the junction unmatched. CDR1 SGHNT and CDR2 YYREEE come from the germline V gene (reference sequence). This CDR3 is 18 amino acids long. The CDR3: CASSLRQGAAAISYEQYF. CDR3 DNA sequence: TGTGCCAGCAGCTTGAGACAGGGGGCGGCGGCTATCTCCTACGAGCAGTACTTC.

CDR3 sequence reads: CASSILEGSISNQPQHF. The CDR3 DNA is TGTGCCAGTAGTATATTAGAGGGAAGTATCAGCAATCAGCCCCAGCATTTT. The genes are TRBV19 and TRBJ1-5; D not resolved. Trimming cost V 2 bases and J 1 base, with 15 bases left between them. The length of the CDR3 is 17 residues. The germline gives CDR1 LNHDA, CDR2 SQIVND (reference sequence).

The genes are TRBV20-1 and TRBJ2-6, with D possibly TRBD2 on 7 matching bases. CDR1 is DFQATT and CDR2 is SNEGSKA in the germline V gene (reference sequence). The V and J ends lost 3 bases and 4 bases respectively, with 16 bases between them. This CDR3 spans 16 amino acids. CDR3 in DNA: TGCAGTGCTAGTGGCGGGGGCGCATTCGGGGCCAACGTCCTGACTTTC. Amino acid sequence: CSASGGGAFGANVLTF.

This clone was detected only a few times. V gene TRBV12-3 or TRBV12-4 combines with J gene TRBJ2-1; a weak D match, TRBD2 (5 bases). Trimming cost V 8 bases and J 5 bases, with 13 bases left between them. CDR3 length: 13 amino acids. The CDR3 reads CASVNGIHNEQFF. CDR3 DNA: TGTGCCAGCGTAAACGGGATCCACAATGAGCAGTTCTTC.

The chain is built from TRBV19 and TRBJ1-2; TRBD1 aligns across 7 bases. The CDR3 is made up of 13 amino acids. Germline V gene data show CDR1 as LNHDA and CDR2 as SQIVND (reference sequence). The ends lost 6 bases at V and 4 bases at J; junction bases unmatched: 5. The DNA for the CDR3 is TGTGCCAGTAGCCGACAGGGCGGCTATGGCTACACCTTC. Protein: CASSRQGGYGYTF. Filled out from reference TRBV19 and TRBJ1-2, the complete variable domain reads DGGITQSPKYLFRKEGQNVTLSCEQNLNHDAMYWYRQDPGQGLRLIYYSQIVNDFQKGDIAEGYSVSREKKESFPLTVTSAQKNPTAFYLCASSRQGGYGYTFGSGTRLTVV.

J is TRBJ1-6 and V is TRBV6-5; TRBD1 is a possible D gene (5 bases). The CDR3 extends over 16 amino acids. Germline-derived CDR1 and CDR2 are MNHEY and SVGAGI. V was shortened by 2 bases and J by 0 bases, with 8 bases between the two germline ends. CDR3 amino acids: CASSYDSSSYNSPLHF. DNA of the CDR3: TGTGCCAGCAGTTACGACAGTAGCTCCTATAATTCACCCCTCCACTTT.

This clone appeared a few times. The chain joins TRBV2 to TRBJ1-2, with D hard to call. Trimming left V 7 bases short and J 0 bases short, with 15 bases between. CDR3 size: 15 residues. Germline values: CDR1 SNHLY, CDR2 FYNNEI. CDR3: CASKEQPLTNYGYTF. The CDR3, as DNA: TGTGCCAGCAAGGAGCAACCCCTAACTAACTATGGCTACACCTTC.

This chain connects TRBV7-9 to TRBJ2-2, with D perhaps being TRBD1 or TRBD2 (5 bases each). Germline CDR1 reads SEHNR; CDR2 reads FQNEAQ (reference sequence). V was shortened by 7 bases and J by 0 bases, with 9 bases between the two germline ends. The CDR3 is 14 amino acids. The CDR3 coding sequence is TGTGCCAGCACGGGGCTCGCGAACACCGGGGAGCTGTTTTTT. Translating gives CASTGLANTGELFF. Filled out from reference TRBV7-9 and TRBJ2-2, the complete variable domain reads DTGVSQNPRHKITKRGQNVTFRCDPISEHNRLYWYRQTLGQGPEFLTYFQNEAQLEKSRLLSDRFSAERPKGSFSTLEIQRTEQGDSAMYLCASTGLANTGELFFGEGSRLTVL.

This chain uses TRBV18 with TRBJ2-5, with 11 bases aligning to TRBD2. CDR3 size: 15 residues. Trimming took 3 bases from V and 5 from J; bases not matched to a gene: 5. Germline loops: CDR1 KGHSH, CDR2 LQKENI. Written as DNA, the CDR3 is TGTGCCAGCTCACCTAGACTAGCGGGACAGGAGACCCAGTACTTC. Amino acid sequence: CASSPRLAGQETQYF.

The chain carries TRBV18 and TRBJ2-6; D is ambiguous. The V and J ends lost 3 bases and 0 bases respectively, with 15 bases between them. The germline V gene encodes CDR1 KGHSH and CDR2 LQKENI. The CDR3 runs to 18 residues. CDR3 loop: CASSPLPGESSGANVLTF. The CDR3 DNA sequence: TGTGCCAGCTCACCCCTACCTGGAGAAAGCTCTGGGGCCAACGTCCTGACTTTC.

The CDR3 protein is CASSPGQTLTNYGYTF. The CDR3 region has the DNA TGTGCCAGCAGCCCTGGACAGACATTAACTAACTATGGCTACACCTTC. V gene TRBV5-6 combines with J gene TRBJ1-2; possibly TRBD1 for D (6 bases). CDR3 length equals 16 residues. Germline loops: CDR1 SGHDT, CDR2 YYEEEE. V lost 4 bases and J lost 0, with 16 bases in between.

This clone was counted only a few times. The rearrangement uses TRBV9 and TRBJ2-6; possible D gene TRBD2, 7 bases. Trimming stripped 4 bases from V and 2 bases from J, with 16 bases between. The CDR3 has 17 residues. Germline CDR1 reads SGDLS; CDR2 reads YYNGEE. CDR3 sequence (DNA): TGTGCCAGCAGCCCACTGGGGGGGCTAACTGGGGCCAACGTCCTGACTTTC. Protein sequence: CASSPLGGLTGANVLTF.

This clone was picked up one time. This CDR3 reads CASSPQGTQNTGELFF. The DNA for the CDR3 is TGTGCCAGCTCACCACAGGGGACACAGAACACCGGGGAGCTGTTTTTT. The genes are TRBV18 and TRBJ2-2; D possibly corresponds to TRBD1 (6 bases). The CDR3 totals 16 residues. With 1 base removed from V and 1 base from J, the gap between germline ends came to 10 bases. Germline V gene lookup returns CDR1 KGHSH and CDR2 LQKENI.

The chain has TRBV5-1 and TRBJ1-5; D perhaps matches TRBD1 (6 bases). The V gene's germline CDR1 is SGHRS and CDR2 YFSETQ. Between the trimmed V and J ends, which lost 0 bases and 7 bases, there was a span of 11 bases. The CDR3 extends over 14 amino acids. The CDR3 DNA reads as TGCGCCAGCAGCTTGGATGGGGGCGGACAGCCCCAGCATTTT. It encodes CASSLDGGGQPQHF.

The chain recombines TRBV19 with TRBJ1-5, with a weak D call TRBD1 (6 bases). The germline gives CDR1 LNHDA, CDR2 SQIVND (reference sequence). V was cut by 7 bases and J by 2 bases, with 15 bases left in between. This CDR3 is 15 amino acids long. CDR3 nucleotide sequence: TGTGCCAGTACCGATCAGGGGTGGGGCAATCAGCCCCAGCATTTT. As protein: CASTDQGWGNQPQHF.

CDR3 residues: CASSERILAGSQETQYF. The DNA of the CDR3 is TGTGCCAGCAGTGAAAGGATTCTAGCGGGCAGCCAAGAGACCCAGTACTTC. V and J are TRBV2 and TRBJ2-5; 8 bases are a match to TRBD2. Germline V gene lookup returns CDR1 SNHLY and CDR2 FYNNEI. The CDR3 consists of 17 residues. V gave up 2 bases and J gave up 1 base; unmatched junction bases: 9.

This chain connects TRBV19 to TRBJ2-3; a possible D gene is TRBD1 (5 bases). The CDR3 is 16 residues long. Trimming took 4 bases from V and 3 from J, leaving 17 bases between them. CDR1 LNHDA and CDR2 SQIVND come from the germline V gene (reference sequence). CDR3 region: CASSTRQPRSTDTQYF. The CDR3 nucleotides read TGTGCCAGTAGTACTCGACAGCCTCGGTCTACAGATACGCAGTATTTT.

The V and J genes are TRBV18 and TRBJ1-2; 8 bases map to TRBD1. This CDR3 is 14 amino acids long. V shed 2 bases and J 6 bases; nucleotides not matched to a gene: 5. CDR1 is KGHSH and CDR2 is LQKENI in the germline V gene. In DNA, the CDR3 is TGTGCCAGCTCACCAAGCCAGGGGGCGGATGGCTACACCTTC. Amino acids: CASSPSQGADGYTF.

The chain recombines TRBV5-6 with TRBJ2-3; 8 bases fit TRBD1. CDR1 and CDR2 from the germline V gene are SGHDT and YYEEEE. The CDR3 consists of 15 residues. Germline trimming cut 3 bases from V and 1 base from J; bases unmatched to any gene: 4. The CDR3 protein is CASSSGGGGTDTQYF. CDR3 DNA: TGTGCCAGCAGCTCAGGGGGCGGGGGCACAGATACGCAGTATTTT.

The CDR3 loop is CASSPLGRPYEQYF. CDR3 DNA: TGTGCCAGCAGCCCCTTGGGCAGGCCCTACGAGCAGTACTTC. The chain employs TRBV14 and TRBJ2-7; D uncertain. V lost 4 bases and J 2 bases, leaving 12 bases between the germline ends. Germline V gene lookup returns CDR1 SGHDN and CDR2 FVKESK. This CDR3 region has 14 residues.

The chain uses TRBV28 and TRBJ2-5; D possibly corresponds to TRBD2 (5 bases). This CDR3 is built from 15 residues. V lost 7 bases and J 5 bases, leaving 20 bases between the germline ends. Per germline, CDR1 MDHEN and CDR2 SYDVKM. The CDR3 sequence is CASKRGGSVRETQYF. CDR3 nucleotide sequence: TGTGCCAGCAAGAGAGGTGGGAGTGTACGGGAGACCCAGTACTTC.

The chain couples TRBV9 to TRBJ2-5, with TRBD2 matching 10 bases. V shed 4 bases and J 3 bases; nucleotides not matched to a gene: 9. CDR3 length equals 16 residues. The germline V gene has CDR1 SGDLS and CDR2 YYNGEE. The CDR3 bases are TGTGCCAGCAGCCCCGGGACTAGCGTGAAGAAAGAGACCCAGTACTTC. This gives the protein CASSPGTSVKKETQYF. Drawing the rest from reference TRBV9 and TRBJ2-5, the complete variable domain is DSGVTQTPKHLITATGQRVTLRCSPRSGDLSVYWYQQSLDQGLQFLIQYYNGEERAKGNILERFSAQQFPDLHSELNLSSLELGDSALYFCASSPGTSVKKETQYFGPGTRLLVL.

This clone was counted many times. The gene calls are TRBV7-9 and TRBJ2-7; a possible D gene is TRBD1 (5 bases). In germline, CDR1 is SEHNR, CDR2 FQNEAQ (reference sequence). The V end was cut by 5 bases, the J end by 6 bases, with 20 bases between. The CDR3 is 15 amino acids. CDR3 residues: CASSQEQASWGEQYF. CDR3 nucleotide sequence: TGTGCCAGCAGCCAAGAACAGGCCAGCTGGGGCGAGCAGTACTTC.

J is TRBJ1-2 and V is TRBV5-1, with 9 bases fitting TRBD1. CDR3 length: 15 amino acids. After removal of 0 bases from V and 7 bases from J, the junction contained 7 bases not matched to a gene. Germline CDR1 SGHRS, CDR2 YFSETQ. CDR3 DNA sequence: TGCGCCAGCAGCTTGGGGGACAGGGAATTCAGTGGCTACACCTTC. Translation gives CASSLGDREFSGYTF. Supplemented by reference TRBV5-1 and TRBJ1-2, the full variable domain reads KAGVTQTPRYLIKTRGQQVTLSCSPISGHRSVSWYQQTPGQGLQFLFEYFSETQRNKGNFPGRFSGRQFSNSRSEMNVSTLELGDSALYLCASSLGDREFSGYTFGSGTRLTVV.

V and J are TRBV10-3 and TRBJ2-5; TRBD1 might be the D (7 bases). The V gene's germline CDR1 is ENHRY and CDR2 SYGVKD. The CDR3 is 13 amino acids. V was clipped by 7 bases and J by 4 bases, with 13 bases between them. Here the CDR3 DNA reads TGTGCCATCAACAGACAGGGAGGAGAGACCCAGTACTTC. Translation: CAINRQGGETQYF.

CDR3: CASGDSMNSPLHF. CDR3 in DNA: TGTGCCAGTGGGGACAGCATGAATTCACCCCTCCACTTT. This sequence joins TRBV19 and TRBJ1-6; 7 nucleotides agree with TRBD1. The germline V gene has CDR1 LNHDA and CDR2 SQIVND (reference sequence). The CDR3 spans 13 residues. Trimming at V came to 8 bases and at J to 7 bases, leaving 5 bases not matched to a gene.

The rearrangement joins TRBV19 to TRBJ1-5, with TRBD1 matching 10 bases. V shed 5 bases, J shed 6 bases, and the junction held 4 bases outside the gene matches. Germline CDR1 is LNHDA and CDR2 is SQIVND (reference sequence). The CDR3 consists of 14 residues. CDR3 residues: CASSPGQGPQPQHF. As DNA, the CDR3 is TGTGCCAGTAGTCCGGGACAGGGGCCTCAGCCCCAGCATTTT.

The V and J genes are TRBV7-8 and TRBJ2-1, with D possibly being TRBD2 (5 bases). There are 16 residues in the CDR3. Germline CDR1 is SGHVS and CDR2 is FQNEAQ. Trimming removed 5 bases at V and 0 bases at J, with 14 bases between. The CDR3 DNA reads as TGTGCCAGCAGCCTTCCGCCAGCGGACTCCTACAATGAGCAGTTCTTC. Its translation is CASSLPPADSYNEQFF.